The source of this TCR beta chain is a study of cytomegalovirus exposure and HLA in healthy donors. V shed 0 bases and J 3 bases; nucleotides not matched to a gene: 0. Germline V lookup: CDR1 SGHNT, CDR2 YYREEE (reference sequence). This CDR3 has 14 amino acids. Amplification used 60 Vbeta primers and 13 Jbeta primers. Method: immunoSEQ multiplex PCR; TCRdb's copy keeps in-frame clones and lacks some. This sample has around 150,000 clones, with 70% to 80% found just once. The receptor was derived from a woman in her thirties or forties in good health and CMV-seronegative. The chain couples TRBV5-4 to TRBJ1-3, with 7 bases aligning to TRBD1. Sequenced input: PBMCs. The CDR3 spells CASSLDRGGNTIYF. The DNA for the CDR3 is TGTGCCAGCAGCTTGGACAGGGGTGGAAACACCATATATTTT.